The TCR beta chain described here comes from a study of CD8+CD57+ T cells in acquired aplastic anemia. Study context: The DNA of sorted CD4+ and CD8+ cells averaged around 3 ug.

With 7 bases clipped from V and 0 bases from J, the junction kept 5 bases outside the gene matches. Germline loops: CDR1 ENHRY, CDR2 SYGVKD. The CDR3 extends over 14 amino acids. Genomic DNA was employed as the template in profiling TCR beta VDJ and CDR3. TCRdb recomputed calls from the reads with MiXCR, one row per CDR3 protein. The data show some 190,000 distinct CDR3 sequences, approximately 46% seen once. The source is a human donor in good health. This chain links TRBV10-3 with TRBJ1-2, with 7 nucleotides matching TRBD1. The specimen sequenced was sorted CD4+, CD8+, or CD8+CD57+ T cells (not recorded which) from PBMCs. Here the CDR3 reads CAITGTETNYGYTF. The CDR3 nucleotides are TGTGCCATCACCGGGACAGAGACTAACTATGGCTACACCTTC.